This note documents a single T cell receptor (beta chain) sequence. Its specificity is not known. Library preparation for TCR beta used quantitative 5'-RACE with molecular barcodes. TCRdb processed the 5' RACE reads anew with MiXCR; each CDR3 protein has one entry. Here the sample spans roughly 260,000 distinct CDR3 sequences, about 20% being singletons. V shed 7 bases and J shed 6 bases, with 13 bases lying between them. CDR1 and CDR2 (germline): MDHEN, SYDVKM. The CDR3 is made up of 13 amino acids. The data stem from a study of CD8 T cells in ankylosing spondylitis. General study points: Disease-linked clones displayed a CD8+ phenotype and appeared relatively rarely in peripheral blood. Characteristic of ankylosing spondylitis blood, it appeared, was a TCR beta motif comprising eight highly homologous variants. Reportedly, disease-linked clones are significantly enriched in ankylosing spondylitis patients' matched synovial fluid.

The TCR originated in a male donor with ankylosing spondylitis or in good health (not recorded which). The sequenced sample consisted of blood, either unsorted or a sorted T cell fraction (not recorded which). The rearrangement joins TRBV28 to TRBJ2-1, with D possibly TRBD2 on 5 matching bases. The CDR3 protein is CASIPPAANEQFF. The DNA of the CDR3 is TGTGCCAGCATCCCTCCAGCGGCCAATGAGCAGTTCTTC.